This T cell receptor (beta chain) was retrieved from a study of cytomegalovirus exposure and HLA in healthy donors. In germline, CDR1 is SGHAT, CDR2 FQNNGV. Trimming removed 2 bases from V and 0 bases from J, with 8 bases in between. The CDR3 consists of 15 residues. Nominal health characterized the donors when sampled, though unrecorded immune exposures were likely. This PCR relied on a set of 60 Vbeta primers and 13 Jbeta primers. The method was immunoSEQ multiplex PCR; TCRdb's version includes in-frame clones alone and lacks a portion of them. The profile shows about 140,000 clones, 60% to 85% of them singletons.

The specimen was PBMCs. The clonotype comes from a man aged 18 to 29 in good health and CMV-seronegative. The chain uses TRBV11-2 and TRBJ2-1; no firm D call. Here the CDR3 reads CASSLRRSSYNEQFF. CDR3 DNA: TGTGCCAGCAGCTTACGTCGGTCCTCCTACAATGAGCAGTTCTTC.